The clone carrying this T cell receptor (beta chain) has more than one count but fewer than ten. This entry comes from a study of T cells in Graves' hyperthyroidism and ophthalmopathy. Study at large: At the time of initial diagnosis and before any treatment, peripheral blood was collected.

Amplification of TCR beta CDR3 regions used RNA as the template. A first-round RT-PCR of the TCR CDR3 used the HTBI primer set. In TCRdb, the multiplex PCR reads were re-called with MiXCR into one record per CDR3 protein. The sample lists roughly 300,000 distinct CDR3 sequences, around 25% occurring once. Germline V gene lookup returns CDR1 SGHAT and CDR2 FQNNGV. Trimming pared 1 base from V and 4 bases from J, leaving 14 bases between. The CDR3 has 16 amino acids. The V and J genes are TRBV11-2 and TRBJ1-5; D is possibly TRBD1 (6 bases). This clonotype was sampled from a middle-aged man with Graves' hyperthyroidism that later progressed to Graves' ophthalmopathy. Sample: blood. The CDR3 region is CASSLGGGGSNQPQHF. In nucleotides, the CDR3 is TGTGCCAGCAGCTTAGGTGGAGGGGGAAGTAATCAGCCCCAGCATTTT.